A selection of T cell receptor beta chains follows, all from one sample in a study of blood T cell repertoires in COVID-19. Generated by immunoSEQ multiplex PCR, the TCRdb table keeps only in-frame clones and is missing some. There are 150,000 to 200,000 clones in the sample; approximately 82% occur only once, and around 15% lies in the top ten. Sequencing was performed on PBMCs or T cells enriched from blood (not recorded which). These TCRs come from a man aged 50 or older who had recovered from COVID-19. Each CDR3 is given with its conserved first and last residue. A D gene is named only where the DNA matches it firmly. Size tells how often a clone was seen (once, few, many) or the class of an expanded clone, and some rows leave it out.

V gene	clone size	D gene	J gene	CDR3 length	CDR3 DNA	CDR3 protein
TRBV15	NA	NA	TRBJ1-5	15	TGTGCCACCAGCCTACTACAGGGAAACAATCAGCCCCAGCATTTT	CATSLLQGNNQPQHF
TRBV14	NA	TRBD2	TRBJ2-7	17	TGTGCCAGCAGCCAAAGGCTAGCGGGGGGGCTTCTCTACGAGCAGTACTTC	CASSQRLAGGLLYEQYF
TRBV24-1	NA	NA	TRBJ2-1	12	TGTGCCACCAGCACAGGGCAGGGTGAGCAGTTCTTC	CATSTGQGEQFF
TRBV11-2	NA	NA	TRBJ1-1	16	TGTGCCAGCAGCTTAGAAGGTCTCGGAAGGGGGACTGAAGCTTTCTTT	CASSLEGLGRGTEAFF
TRBV19	NA	NA	TRBJ1-5	14	TGTGCCAGTAGACCGGAGACTAGCAATCAGCCCCAGCATTTT	CASRPETSNQPQHF
TRBV3-1/TRBV3-2	NA	TRBD1	TRBJ2-7	15	TGTGCCAGCAGCCAGGGGACAGGGGTTTCCTACGAGCAGTACTTC	CASSQGTGVSYEQYF
TRBV7-2	NA	TRBD1	TRBJ1-2	15	TGTGCCAGCAGCTTAGGGGGAGGGACAGGCCGAGGCTACACCTTC	CASSLGGGTGRGYTF
TRBV7-9	NA	NA	TRBJ2-7	14	TGTGCCAGCAGCTTAGGGTCCCAGTCCTACGAGCAGTACTTC	CASSLGSQSYEQYF
TRBV6-5	once	TRBD1	TRBJ1-2	13	TGTGCCAGCAGGGAGACAGGGGTAGATGGCTACACCTTC	CASRETGVDGYTF
TRBV5-1	NA	NA	TRBJ1-1	18	TGCGCCAGCAGCTTGGTCCCCTACCCGCCAGGGTTGAGCACTGAAGCTTTCTTT	CASSLVPYPPGLSTEAFF
TRBV28	NA	NA	TRBJ1-6	15	TGTGCCAGCAGGGTTGGCTCGCACTATAATTCACCCCTCCACTTT	CASRVGSHYNSPLHF
TRBV30	NA	TRBD1	TRBJ1-2	14	TGTGCCTGGAGCCCCACAGGGGGTAGCTATGGCTACACCTTC	CAWSPTGGSYGYTF
TRBV7-9	NA	NA	TRBJ2-6	17	TGTGCCAGCGAGGAATCGATTACCGGAACTGGGGCCAACGTCCTGACTTTC	CASEESITGTGANVLTF
TRBV28	NA	NA	TRBJ1-6	13	TGTGCCAGCAGTTTTAGTCCCAATTCACCCCTCCACTTT	CASSFSPNSPLHF
TRBV6-6	few	NA	TRBJ1-2	13	TGTGCCAGCAGTAAGACAGGATCCTATGGCTACACCTTC	CASSKTGSYGYTF
TRBV15	NA	NA	TRBJ2-5	14	TGTGCCACCAGCAGAGGAGGGTTGATGGAGACCCAGTACTTC	CATSRGGLMETQYF
TRBV28	few	NA	TRBJ1-6	16	TGTGCCAGCAGTTTAGCCCGCGACTCCTATAATTCACCCCTCCACTTT	CASSLARDSYNSPLHF
TRBV11-2	NA	TRBD2	TRBJ2-4	13	TGTGCCAGCAGCTTAGCGGGAGGTAACATTCAGTACTTC	CASSLAGGNIQYF
TRBV5-4	NA	NA	TRBJ1-1	18	TGTGCCAGCAGCTTGGCCGGTGAGCTAAGTTGGGCTAACACTGAAGCTTTCTTT	CASSLAGELSWANTEAFF
TRBV5-5	NA	TRBD1	TRBJ1-5	15	TGTGCCAGCAGCGACGGACAGGACACTTATCAGCCCCAGCATTTT	CASSDGQDTYQPQHF
TRBV20-1	once	NA	TRBJ2-7	11	TGCAGTGCTAGAGGCAGGGCCGAGCAGTACTTC	CSARGRAEQYF
TRBV19	NA	TRBD1	TRBJ2-3	15	TGTGCCAGTAGTATTATGGGACAGCGCACAGATACGCAGTATTTT	CASSIMGQRTDTQYF
TRBV18	NA	NA	TRBJ1-1	15	TGTGCCAGCTCACCACTAGGGACACCAGACACTGAAGCTTTCTTT	CASSPLGTPDTEAFF
TRBV27	NA	NA	TRBJ2-7	15	TGTGCCAGCGGCGGGATTGGTGGTAACAGCCCAGAGCAGTACTTC	CASGGIGGNSPEQYF
TRBV2	NA	TRBD2	TRBJ2-3	15	TGTGCCAGCAGGGGGACTAGCGGGGGCACAGATACGCAGTATTTT	CASRGTSGGTDTQYF
TRBV19	NA	TRBD1	TRBJ1-2	13	TGTGCCAGTAGTATCCGGACAGGGGACGGCTACACCTTC	CASSIRTGDGYTF
TRBV4-2	NA	TRBD2	TRBJ2-3	22	TGTGCCAGCAGCCATGCTCAATCGACTAGCGGGGGGGCCGAGAATGGCACAGATACGCAGTATTTT	CASSHAQSTSGGAENGTDTQYF
TRBV5-1	once	TRBD1	TRBJ2-5	13	TGCGCCAGCCATATGACAGGGCAAGAGACCCAGTACTTC	CASHMTGQETQYF
TRBV4-1	NA	NA	TRBJ1-5	15	TGCGCCAGCAGCCAAGGGAGGGGGGGCTACCAGCCCCAGCATTTT	CASSQGRGGYQPQHF
TRBV27	NA	TRBD1	TRBJ1-5	15	TGTGCCAGCAGCCTGGGACAGATTAGCAATCAGCCCCAGCATTTT	CASSLGQISNQPQHF
TRBV28	NA	NA	TRBJ2-7	13	TGTGCCAGCAGTTCCGGAGTTTCCTACGAGCAGTACTTC	CASSSGVSYEQYF
TRBV19	NA	TRBD1	TRBJ1-4	14	TGTGCCAGTAGTGGGACAGCAACTAATGAAAAACTGTTTTTT	CASSGTATNEKLFF
TRBV2	NA	TRBD1	TRBJ1-2	15	TGTGCCAGCAGTGAAACCCCAGGGGGGTTATATGGCTACACCTTC	CASSETPGGLYGYTF
TRBV3-1/TRBV3-2	NA	NA	TRBJ1-5	15	TGTGCCAGCAGCCCCACGGGGGGATCTGCTCAGCCCCAGCATTTT	CASSPTGGSAQPQHF
TRBV11-1	NA	NA	TRBJ1-3	14	TGTGCCAGCAGCAAAGACAACTCTGGAAACACCATATATTTT	CASSKDNSGNTIYF
TRBV11-3	NA	NA	TRBJ1-1	13	TGTGCCAGCAGCTTAGACCAGGGGTCTGAAGCTTTCTTT	CASSLDQGSEAFF
TRBV28	NA	TRBD2	TRBJ2-7	20	TGTGCCAGCAGTTCTAAATCTCCCAGGACTAGCGGGGGCTACGGGCACGAGCAGTACTTC	CASSSKSPRTSGGYGHEQYF
TRBV6-5	NA	NA	TRBJ2-2	15	TGTGCCAGCAGTTACGGTGGGGGGACCACCGGGGAGCTGTTTTTT	CASSYGGGTTGELFF
TRBV5-8	NA	NA	TRBJ1-3	16	TGTGCCAGCAGCCTGAGGAAACTCCCCTCTGGAAACACCATATATTTT	CASSLRKLPSGNTIYF
TRBV3-1/TRBV3-2	few	TRBD2	TRBJ2-1	17	TGTGCCAGCAGCCACACTAGCGGGGGGAGCTCCTACAATGAGCAGTTCTTC	CASSHTSGGSSYNEQFF
TRBV5-4	NA	TRBD1	TRBJ1-2	13	TGTGCCAGCAGCTATACAGGGGACTATGGCTACACCTTC	CASSYTGDYGYTF
TRBV10-3	NA	NA	TRBJ1-4	13	TGTGCCATCAGTGCGACAGTTAATGAAAAACTGTTTTTT	CAISATVNEKLFF
TRBV7-9	NA	NA	TRBJ2-5	12	TGTGCCAGCAGCGATGACGCGGGACTCTTACACTTC	CASSDDAGLLHF
TRBV7-9	NA	TRBD1	TRBJ1-4	16	TGTGCCAGCAGCTTAGCCACGGGACAGGGGAATGAAAAACTGTTTTTT	CASSLATGQGNEKLFF
TRBV6-2/TRBV6-3	NA	TRBD2	TRBJ2-5	18	TGTGCCAGCAGTTCCCGACTAGCGGGGGGGCCGAGCCAAGAGACCCAGTACTTC	CASSSRLAGGPSQETQYF
TRBV7-9	NA	NA	TRBJ2-5	15	TGTGCCAGCAGCTTAGCAGAAACCAGGTCAGAGACCCAGTACTTC	CASSLAETRSETQYF
TRBV6-2/TRBV6-3	NA	NA	TRBJ1-6	16	TGTGCCAGCAGTTACGTCCAGGGTGTAACGAATTCACCCCTCCACTTT	CASSYVQGVTNSPLHF
TRBV6-2/TRBV6-3	many	NA	TRBJ1-2	11	TGTGCCAGCAGTCTTGGGACTTCAGCAAACTTC	CASSLGTSANF
TRBV3-1/TRBV3-2	NA	TRBD1	TRBJ2-1	12	TGTGCCAGCAGCCTACAGGGGGATGAGCAGTTCTTC	CASSLQGDEQFF
TRBV7-8	NA	TRBD1	TRBJ1-3	15	TGTGCCAGCAGCCCGGGACAGTCCTCTGGAAACACCATATATTTT	CASSPGQSSGNTIYF
TRBV21-1	many	NA	TRBJ1-5	16	TGTGCCAGCAGCAAAGGGGACAGGGGTCGCAATCAGCCCCAGCATTTT	CASSKGDRGRNQPQHF
TRBV2	NA	TRBD1	TRBJ1-6	15	TGTGCCAGCAGGCTCGACAGGGGTTGGAATTCACCCCTCCACTTT	CASRLDRGWNSPLHF
TRBV4-1	NA	NA	TRBJ1-6	16	TGCGCCAGCAGCCAAGCTGGGGGGGGGTGGAATTCACCCCTCCACTTT	CASSQAGGGWNSPLHF
TRBV5-6	NA	NA	TRBJ2-1	15	TGTGCCAGCAGCTTAGGACAAGGGCCCTACAATGAGCAGTTCTTC	CASSLGQGPYNEQFF
TRBV6-5	NA	NA	TRBJ1-5	15	TGTGCCAGCGCTAGCGGGTGGGGGGAAAATCAGCCCCAGCATTTT	CASASGWGENQPQHF
TRBV29-1	NA	TRBD2	TRBJ2-1	14	TGCAGCGCCCTAGCGGGGCCCTCCTACAATGAGCAGTTCTTC	CSALAGPSYNEQFF
TRBV6-1	NA	TRBD1	TRBJ2-7	14	TGTGCCAGCAGTGAAGGGGGACAGGGGGGCAAGCAGTACTTC	CASSEGGQGGKQYF
TRBV18	NA	NA	TRBJ1-2	15	TGTGCCAGCTCACCATCGGGACAAGCGATCTATGGCTACACCTTC	CASSPSGQAIYGYTF
TRBV7-6	NA	TRBD1	TRBJ2-3	18	TGTGCCAGCAGCTTAGTATCCAGGGGGCTAGCGTTCACAGATACGCAGTATTTT	CASSLVSRGLAFTDTQYF
TRBV9	NA	NA	TRBJ1-1	13	TGTGCCAGCAGCCCGAGATTGAACACTGAAGCTTTCTTT	CASSPRLNTEAFF